Below, 29 T cell receptor beta chains from the same sample are listed, as sequenced in a study of beta chain features in type 1 diabetes. Antigens of these TCRs are unknown. Study-level points and caveats: In all four CD4+ subsets, TCRB CDR3 length was significantly, moderately reduced in type 1 diabetes.

cDNA synthesis used the whole RNA isolate, giving expressed TCRB sequences. Sequencing was performed with immunoSEQ multiplex PCR; in TCRdb, only in-frame clones are kept and a portion is missing. The repertoire has hundreds of thousands of clones, roughly 12% of them found once; the top ten carry 0.02% to 0.025%. Sequencing was performed on naive CD4+ T cells from blood. The receptors were sampled from a man between 18 and 29 years old with type 1 diabetes.

The chain employs TRBV7-2 and TRBJ2-3; D ambiguous. V was shortened by 4 bases and J by 4 bases, with 12 bases between the two germline ends. CDR3 length equals 14 residues. The germline CDR1 and CDR2 sequences are SGHTA and FQGNSA. The DNA for the CDR3 is TGTGCCAGCAGCTCAGCCGGAACGCCAGATACGCAGTATTTT. Amino acid sequence: CASSSAGTPDTQYF.

This clone occurred a few times. The chain uses TRBV6-1 and TRBJ2-1; 7 bases align to TRBD2. With 2 bases clipped from V and 2 bases from J, the junction kept 6 bases outside the gene matches. This CDR3 has 16 amino acids. In germline, CDR1 is MNHNS, CDR2 SASEGT. DNA of the CDR3: TGTGCCAGCAGTGAATGGGGGAGGGGCACCTACAATGAGCAGTTCTTC. Amino acids: CASSEWGRGTYNEQFF.

The V call is TRBV7-9, the J call TRBJ1-3; D remains unclear. This CDR3 comprises 14 residues. The germline gives CDR1 SEHNR, CDR2 FQNEAQ (reference sequence). Trimming left V 3 bases short and J 4 bases short, with 10 bases between. The CDR3 region is CASSLVTDGNTIYF. In DNA, the CDR3 is TGTGCCAGCAGCTTGGTTACAGACGGAAACACCATATATTTT.

The chain carries TRBV4-1 and TRBJ2-3; D is uncertain. The germline V and J ends were trimmed by 1 base and 2 bases, with 13 bases remaining between them. Per germline, CDR1 MGHRA and CDR2 YSYEKL. CDR3 size: 16 residues. CDR3 amino acids: CASSQGIFELTDTQYF. The CDR3 DNA is TGCGCCAGCAGCCAAGGGATTTTCGAACTCACAGATACGCAGTATTTT.

The count of this clone is one. The CDR3 sequence: CASSSGQFEAFF. CDR3 sequence (DNA): TGTGCCAGCAGTTCCGGACAGTTTGAAGCTTTCTTT. This sequence joins TRBV6-5 and TRBJ1-1; possibly TRBD1 for D (6 bases). Trimming removed 4 bases at V and 7 bases at J, with 10 bases between. Looked up from germline, CDR1 is MNHEY and CDR2 is SVGAGI. This CDR3 spans 12 amino acids.

This clone was observed a few times. V gene TRBV19 combines with J gene TRBJ2-2; unclear D gene. From germline, CDR1 is LNHDA and CDR2 SQIVND (reference sequence). V shed 5 bases and J shed 6 bases, with 16 bases lying between them. The CDR3 length is 15 residues. Here the CDR3 DNA reads TGTGCCAGTAGTGGCAGACCTGAGAGCTCCGGGGAGCTGTTTTTT. This translates into CASSGRPESSGELFF.

The sample holds a few counts of this clone. Other nucleotide sequences from this sample produce the same CDR3. The rearrangement links TRBV28 to TRBJ1-6, with a weak D call TRBD1 (5 bases). V lost 3 bases and J lost 7, with 10 bases in between. Germline values: CDR1 MDHEN, CDR2 SYDVKM. The CDR3 is made up of 14 amino acids. CDR3 in DNA: TGTGCCAGCAGTTTGGGGGGAAGAAATTCACCCCTCCACTTT. Translation: CASSLGGRNSPLHF.

This clone was seen more than once but under ten times. The CDR3 spells CASSATPSGGSQETQYF. The CDR3 DNA is TGTGCCAGCAGCGCCACCCCTAGCGGGGGGTCCCAAGAGACCCAGTACTTC. The rearrangement links TRBV5-4 to TRBJ2-5; 11 nucleotides match TRBD2. CDR3 length equals 17 residues. J lost 1 base, V lost 4 bases, and 9 bases had no gene match. Germline loops: CDR1 SGHNT, CDR2 YYREEE (reference sequence).

This clone was seen a handful of times. The rearrangement uses TRBV11-2 and TRBJ2-3; a possible D gene is TRBD1 (5 bases). Germline V CDR1 and CDR2: SGHAT, FQNNGV. The V end was cut by 2 bases, the J end by 1 base, with 10 bases between. The CDR3 extends over 15 amino acids. This CDR3 reads CASSLQGWGTDTQYF. The DNA for the CDR3 is TGTGCCAGCAGCTTACAGGGATGGGGCACAGATACGCAGTATTTT.

This chain links TRBV5-1 with TRBJ2-1; 8 nucleotides line up with TRBD2. The CDR3 contains 12 residues. Germline loops: CDR1 SGHRS, CDR2 YFSETQ. V lost 6 bases to trimming and J lost 8 bases; unmatched junction nucleotides: 4. For the CDR3, the DNA is TGCGCCAGCACCCCGGGGGGGTATGAGCAGTTCTTC. Translating gives CASTPGGYEQFF. The variable domain in full, with the rest retrieved from reference TRBV5-1 and TRBJ2-1, is KAGVTQTPRYLIKTRGQQVTLSCSPISGHRSVSWYQQTPGQGLQFLFEYFSETQRNKGNFPGRFSGRQFSNSRSEMNVSTLELGDSALYLCASTPGGYEQFFGPGTRLTVL.

This clone was counted a few times. V is TRBV4-2 and J is TRBJ2-3, with D perhaps TRBD1 or TRBD2 (6 bases each). Germline V CDR1 and CDR2: LGHNA, YNFKEQ. The CDR3 extends over 15 amino acids. V dropped 3 bases and J dropped 1 base, with 11 bases sitting between them. For the CDR3, the DNA is TGTGCCAGCAGCCAGGGGGGCCTCGGCACAGATACGCAGTATTTT. Translating gives CASSQGGLGTDTQYF.

The V gene is TRBV10-3, the J gene TRBJ1-2; 7 nucleotides align to TRBD1. In germline, CDR1 is ENHRY, CDR2 SYGVKD. This CDR3 region has 13 residues. Trimming took 4 bases from V and 4 from J; bases not matched to a gene: 3. The CDR3 loop is CAISAGQSYGYTF. CDR3 DNA sequence: TGTGCCATCAGTGCGGGACAGAGCTATGGCTACACCTTC.

In this sample, this clone turned up a few times. The chain links TRBV18 to TRBJ2-3; 9 bases map to TRBD2. Germline V lookup: CDR1 KGHSH, CDR2 LQKENI. The junction had 5 bases not matched to a gene; V was cut back by 6 bases and J by 1 base. The CDR3 is 15 amino acids. The CDR3 nucleotides read TGTGCCAGCTCCCTGACTAGCGGTGGCACAGATACGCAGTATTTT. Amino acids: CASSLTSGGTDTQYF. Full variable domain (remainder filled in from reference TRBV18 and TRBJ2-3): NAGVMQNPRHLVRRRGQEARLRCSPMKGHSHVYWYRQLPEEGLKFMVYLQKENIIDESGMPKERFSAEFPKEGPSILRIQQVVRGDSAAYFCASSLTSGGTDTQYFGPGTRLTVL.

This clone was picked up a small number of times. The rearrangement uses TRBV28 and TRBJ2-1; D is ambiguous. Trimming pared 3 bases from V and 5 bases from J, leaving 17 bases between. Germline V lookup: CDR1 MDHEN, CDR2 SYDVKM. The CDR3 consists of 16 residues. The CDR3 DNA is TGTGCCAGCAGTTTTAACACCTTTGGGTCGGACAATGAGCAGTTCTTC. Translated: CASSFNTFGSDNEQFF.

The sample holds a few counts of this clone. The rearrangement links TRBV7-9 to TRBJ1-2; possible D gene TRBD1, 6 bases. Germline assignment: CDR1 SEHNR and CDR2 FQNEAQ (reference sequence). V shed 3 bases and J shed 4 bases, with 15 bases lying between them. CDR3 length: 15 residues. Written as DNA, the CDR3 is TGTGCCAGCAGCTTTCCATCACAGGGATTCTATGGCTACACCTTC. Translating gives CASSFPSQGFYGYTF.

The rearrangement links TRBV2 to TRBJ2-2; D perhaps matches TRBD1 (6 bases). The CDR3 is made up of 15 amino acids. V was cut by 7 bases and J by 0 bases, with 12 bases left in between. CDR1 and CDR2 from the germline V gene are SNHLY and FYNNEI. The chain's CDR3 is CASNGQGSNTGELFF. CDR3 coding DNA: TGTGCCAGCAACGGCCAGGGGTCGAACACCGGGGAGCTGTTTTTT.

This clone showed up just a few times. Different DNA sequences within this sample yield the same CDR3. CDR3: CASSPIQETQYF. CDR3 DNA sequence: TGTGCCAGCAGTCCAATACAGGAGACCCAGTACTTC. The rearrangement joins TRBV25-1 to TRBJ2-5; D gene unclear. The CDR3 has 12 residues. Germline-derived CDR1 and CDR2 are MGHDK and SYGVNS. V was trimmed by 5 bases and J by 5 bases, leaving 9 bases between them. The whole variable domain, filled in from reference TRBV25-1 and TRBJ2-5, reads EADIYQTPRYLVIGTGKKITLECSQTMGHDKMYWYQQDPGMELHLIHYSYGVNSTEKGDLSSESTVSRIRTEHFPLTLESARPSHTSQYLCASSPIQETQYFGPGTRLLVL.

V is TRBV12-5 and J is TRBJ2-3, with D possibly matching TRBD1 (5 bases). This CDR3 is 19 amino acids long. CDR1 and CDR2 (germline): LGHNT, FRNRAP. Trimming took off 2 bases at V and 2 bases at J, with 23 bases between the two ends. CDR3 coding DNA: TGTGCTAGTGGTTTGACAATGAGGAAGGGGTTTGAAGACACAGATACGCAGTATTTT. Protein sequence: CASGLTMRKGFEDTDTQYF.

The V gene is TRBV12-5, the J gene TRBJ1-1; D gene unclear. Germline V CDR1 and CDR2: LGHNT, FRNRAP. The CDR3 is made up of 15 amino acids. Trimming stripped 0 bases from V and 4 bases from J, with 12 bases between. The CDR3 DNA sequence: TGTGCTAGTGGTTTGGTACTTAGGCAGCGCACTGAAGCTTTCTTT. Amino acids: CASGLVLRQRTEAFF.

The chain joins TRBV27 to TRBJ1-2; 9 bases agree with TRBD1. The germline CDR1 and CDR2 sequences are MNHEY and SMNVEV (reference sequence). The CDR3 consists of 18 residues. V lost 3 bases, J lost 0 bases, and 11 bases stayed unmatched. CDR3 region: CASSFDGTGLHPNYGYTF. CDR3 DNA sequence: TGTGCCAGCAGTTTCGACGGGACAGGGCTTCACCCTAACTATGGCTACACCTTC.

The chain carries TRBV20-1 and TRBJ1-1; D gene uncertain. CDR1 is DFQATT and CDR2 is SNEGSKA in the germline V gene (reference sequence). The germline V and J ends were trimmed by 6 bases and 4 bases, with 9 bases remaining between them. CDR3 length: 11 residues. CDR3 bases: TGCAGTGCCGCCAAGGGCACTGAAGCTTTCTTT. It translates to CSAAKGTEAFF.

This clone has only a few counts. The CDR3 DNA is TGCAGCGTTGTGCCCCGGGACAGGGGGAACACTGAAGCTTTCTTT. Protein: CSVVPRDRGNTEAFF. V usage is TRBV29-1 and J usage is TRBJ1-1; 10 positions match TRBD1. Germline V gene sequence: CDR1 SQVTM, CDR2 ANQGSEA. The CDR3 extends over 15 amino acids. J lost 1 base, V lost 4 bases, and 6 bases had no gene match.

In its sample, this clone was seen a few times. The chain is built from TRBV5-4 and TRBJ2-2, with D perhaps TRBD1 (5 bases). V was cut by 0 bases and J by 3 bases, with 9 bases left in between. There are 15 residues in the CDR3. Germline V gene lookup returns CDR1 SGHNT and CDR2 YYREEE (reference sequence). DNA of the CDR3: TGTGCCAGCAGCTTGGCTGGGGCCGACACCGGGGAGCTGTTTTTT. Its translation: CASSLAGADTGELFF.

This clone came up a few times. This chain connects TRBV6-1 to TRBJ1-2; a weak D match, TRBD1 (5 bases). The CDR3 has 12 amino acids. Germline V gene sequence: CDR1 MNHNS, CDR2 SASEGT. Trimming shortened V by 4 bases and J by 7 bases, and 10 bases separated the two germline ends. The CDR3 spells CASSGTSGGYTF. CDR3 nucleotides: TGTGCCAGCAGTGGGACAAGCGGTGGCTACACCTTC.

The V call is TRBV7-8, the J call TRBJ2-2; 7 bases line up with TRBD2. Looked up from germline, CDR1 is SGHVS and CDR2 is FQNEAQ. The trim removed 2 bases at V and 7 bases at J, leaving 4 bases unmatched. The CDR3 loop spans 14 amino acids. Written as DNA, the CDR3 is TGTGCCAGCAGCTTAAGTGGGGAGGGCGGGGAGCTGTTTTTT. Translating gives CASSLSGEGGELFF.

The table lists this clone with a few counts. This chain links TRBV30 with TRBJ2-7; perhaps TRBD2 as D (6 bases). CDR1 is GTSNPN and CDR2 is SVGIG in the germline V gene (reference sequence). Trimming took 0 bases from V and 2 from J, leaving 11 bases between them. The CDR3 contains 14 residues. DNA for the CDR3: TGTGCCTGGAGTGTCCGGGGGTCCGCCTACGAGCAGTACTTC. It codes for CAWSVRGSAYEQYF.

This clone was recorded a few times. This chain uses TRBV25-1 with TRBJ1-4; 7 bases align to TRBD1. The CDR3 runs 15 residues. The junction had 7 bases not matched to a gene; V was cut back by 6 bases and J by 3 bases. Germline V gives CDR1 MGHDK, CDR2 SYGVNS. CDR3 amino acids: CASSPGTVPNEKLFF. The DNA for the CDR3 is TGTGCCAGCAGCCCCGGGACAGTCCCTAATGAAAAACTGTTTTTT.

This clone appeared a few times. The chain combines TRBV6-1 with TRBJ1-2; no clear D. The CDR3 spans 14 residues. The ends were cut back, 4 bases at V and 3 bases at J, with 12 bases in the middle. Germline V CDR1 and CDR2: MNHNS, SASEGT. For the CDR3, the DNA is TGTGCCAGCAGTGGACCGAGTGGTGACTATGGCTACACCTTC. Its protein product is CASSGPSGDYGYTF.

This clone was counted between two and nine times. The rearrangement links TRBV5-1 to TRBJ2-1, with D perhaps TRBD2 (5 bases). Trimming left V 4 bases short and J 1 base short, with 12 bases between. CDR1 and CDR2 (germline): SGHRS, YFSETQ. The CDR3 runs 15 residues. The CDR3 nucleotides are TGCGCCAGCAGCCCGAGCGGTGCTTCCTACAATGAGCAGTTCTTC. Residues: CASSPSGASYNEQFF.